This T cell receptor beta chain was sequenced for a study of shared clonotypes between healthy human individuals. Whole-study findings and limits: Rarefaction showed that sequencing of sorted subsets was incomplete (despite large depth).

The germline V and J ends were trimmed by 4 bases and 4 bases, with 13 bases remaining between them. Germline V gene lookup returns CDR1 GTSNPN and CDR2 SVGIG (reference sequence). CDR3 length equals 13 residues. Sorted subsets were amplified in replicate PCRs using around 220 ng DNA, approximately 30,000 T cell genomes. Clones were sequenced by immunoSEQ multiplex PCR, and TCRdb holds only the in-frame ones, with some missing. This table has 900,000 to 1,200,000 clones, approximately 80% appearing once. This clone showed up just a few times. The antigen remains unidentified. The sequenced sample was memory CD4+ T cells from PBMCs. Subset reported: CD45RA-negative fraction. The chain couples TRBV30 to TRBJ1-2; D unclear. This TCR derives from a man younger than 35 in good health. Some clones in this sample may be carry-over from other donors' samples. CDR3 nucleotides: TGTGCCTGGACCTCGGACGGTCGCTATGGCTACACCTTC. It translates to CAWTSDGRYGYTF. The full variable domain, rest sourced from reference TRBV30 and TRBJ1-2, is SQTIHQWPATLVQPVGSPLSLECTVEGTSNPNLYWYRQAAGRGLQLLFYSVGIGQISSEVPQNLSASRPQDRQFILSSKKLLLSDSGFYLCAWTSDGRYGYTFGSGTRLTVV.